These 7 T cell receptor beta chains came from one sample sequenced in a study of identical twins. Using its own MiXCR run on the 5' RACE reads, TCRdb lists one record per CDR3 protein. The sample has about 1.7 million distinct CDR3 sequences, 25% to 35% seen once. The sample was cord blood. These receptors all stem from a newborn girl in good health.

This clonotype came up a few times. The chain uses TRBV25-1 and TRBJ2-7; D call uncertain. Germline loops: CDR1 MGHDK, CDR2 SYGVNS. The V end was cut by 6 bases, the J end by 9 bases, with 18 bases between. The CDR3 runs 13 residues. The CDR3 DNA follows: TGTGCCAGCAGCCTCTCCGCTAGTAGGCGGCAGTACTTC. This gives the protein CASSLSASRRQYF.

In this sample, this clonotype turned up a few times. The chain couples TRBV29-1 to TRBJ2-3; maybe TRBD1 (6 bases). Trimming cost V 8 bases and J 4 bases, with 19 bases left between them. Germline V gene sequence: CDR1 SQVTM, CDR2 ANQGSEA. The CDR3 extends over 14 amino acids. This chain's CDR3 is CSTDIGGSADTQYF. In nucleotides, the CDR3 is TGCAGCACTGATATAGGGGGATCGGCAGATACGCAGTATTTT.

The chain uses TRBV6-2 or TRBV6-3 and TRBJ2-7; tentative D call: TRBD1 (5 bases). This CDR3 comprises 15 residues. In germline, CDR1 is MNHEY, CDR2 SVGEGT. The V and J ends lost 2 bases and 0 bases respectively, with 11 bases between them. The CDR3 loop is CASSYLQEPSYEQYF. The DNA of the CDR3 is TGTGCCAGCAGTTACCTACAGGAGCCCTCCTACGAGCAGTACTTC.

This clonotype was seen a few times. The chain recombines TRBV30 with TRBJ1-2; the D is unclear. Germline values: CDR1 GTSNPN, CDR2 SVGIG (reference sequence). V was cut by 2 bases and J by 5 bases, with 12 bases left in between. The CDR3 is 13 residues long. This CDR3 is CAWSSSWWYGYTF. The CDR3, as DNA: TGTGCCTGGAGTTCGAGCTGGTGGTATGGCTACACCTTC.

This clonotype showed up just a few times. The junction departs from germline at one end; a sequencing error may be responsible. V and J are TRBV28 and TRBJ2-3; 7 bases are a match to TRBD1. From germline, CDR1 is MDHEN and CDR2 SYDVKM. The CDR3 runs 15 residues. CDR3 coding DNA: TGTGCCAGCAGTTCACAGGGGTTTAGCACCGATACGCAGTATTTT. This sequence encodes CASSSQGFSTDTQYF.

At least ten counts were recorded for this clonotype. The chain is built from TRBV9 and TRBJ2-5; D not resolved. CDR1 is SGDLS, CDR2 YYNGEE, per germline. V dropped 3 bases and J dropped 1 base, with 7 bases sitting between them. This CDR3 spans 13 amino acids. The CDR3, as DNA: TGTGCCAGCAGCGGAGCAGGCCAAGAGACCCAGTACTTC. Its protein product is CASSGAGQETQYF.

There are a few counts of this clonotype. V is TRBV14 and J is TRBJ2-3; D ambiguous. V was trimmed by 0 bases and J by 2 bases, leaving 6 bases between them. The CDR3 extends over 14 amino acids. Per germline, CDR1 SGHDN and CDR2 FVKESK. As DNA, the CDR3 is TGTGCCAGCAGCCAAGATATCCTCACAGATACGCAGTATTTT. As protein: CASSQDILTDTQYF.